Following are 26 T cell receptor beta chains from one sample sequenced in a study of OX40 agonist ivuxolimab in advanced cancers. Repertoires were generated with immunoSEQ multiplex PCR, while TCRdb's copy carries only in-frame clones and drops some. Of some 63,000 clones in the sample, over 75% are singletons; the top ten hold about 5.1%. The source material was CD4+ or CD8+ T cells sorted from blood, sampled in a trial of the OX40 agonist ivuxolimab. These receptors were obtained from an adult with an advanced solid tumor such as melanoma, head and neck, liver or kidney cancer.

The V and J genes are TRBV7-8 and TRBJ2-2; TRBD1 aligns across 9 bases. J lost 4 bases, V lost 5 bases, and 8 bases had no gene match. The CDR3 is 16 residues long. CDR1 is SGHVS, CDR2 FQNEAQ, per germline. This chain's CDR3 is CASSRSGTGSTGELFF. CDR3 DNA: TGTGCCAGCAGCCGATCCGGGACAGGGAGCACCGGGGAGCTGTTTTTT.

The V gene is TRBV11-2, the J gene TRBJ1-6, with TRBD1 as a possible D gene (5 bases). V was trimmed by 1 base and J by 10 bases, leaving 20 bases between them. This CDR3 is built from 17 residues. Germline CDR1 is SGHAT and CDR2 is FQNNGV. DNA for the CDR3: TGTGCCAGCAGCTTAGGATTTGCAGGGCAATCATGGTCACCCCTCCACTTT. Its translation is CASSLGFAGQSWSPLHF.

CDR3 DNA sequence: TGTGCCAGCAGTGTGGGGAGAGACACTGAAGCTTTCTTT. It encodes CASSVGRDTEAFF. V gene TRBV2 combines with J gene TRBJ1-1; D is undetermined. CDR3 size: 13 residues. CDR1 SNHLY and CDR2 FYNNEI come from the germline V gene. Trimming removed 4 bases from V and 3 bases from J, with 9 bases in between.

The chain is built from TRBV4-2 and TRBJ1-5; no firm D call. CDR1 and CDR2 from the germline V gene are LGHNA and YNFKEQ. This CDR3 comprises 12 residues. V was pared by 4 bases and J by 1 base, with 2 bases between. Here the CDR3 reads CASSRSNQPQHF. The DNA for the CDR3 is TGTGCCAGCAGCCGGAGCAATCAGCCCCAGCATTTT.

CDR3 in amino acids: CASSDGLTSGRVYEQYF. The CDR3 DNA sequence: TGTGCCAGCAGCGACGGATTAACTAGCGGGAGAGTATACGAGCAGTACTTC. J is TRBJ2-7 and V is TRBV2, with 11 bases matching TRBD2. The length of the CDR3 is 17 residues. CDR1 SNHLY and CDR2 FYNNEI come from the germline V gene. The V segment lost 6 bases and the J segment 4 bases; nucleotides outside the gene matches: 14.

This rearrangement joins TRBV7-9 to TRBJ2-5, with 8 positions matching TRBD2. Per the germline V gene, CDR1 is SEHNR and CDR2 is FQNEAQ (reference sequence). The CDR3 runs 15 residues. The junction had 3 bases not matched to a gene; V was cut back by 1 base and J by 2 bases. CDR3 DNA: TGTGCCAGCAGCTTAGTCGGGAGGGGTCAAGAGACCCAGTACTTC. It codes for CASSLVGRGQETQYF.

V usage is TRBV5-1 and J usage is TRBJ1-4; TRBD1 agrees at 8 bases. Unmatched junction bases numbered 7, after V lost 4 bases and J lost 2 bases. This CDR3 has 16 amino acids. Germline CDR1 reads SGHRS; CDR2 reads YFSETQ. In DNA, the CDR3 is TGCGCCAGCAGCCTGCCACAGGGGGGCACTAATGAAAAACTGTTTTTT. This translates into CASSLPQGGTNEKLFF. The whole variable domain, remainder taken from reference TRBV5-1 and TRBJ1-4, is KAGVTQTPRYLIKTRGQQVTLSCSPISGHRSVSWYQQTPGQGLQFLFEYFSETQRNKGNFPGRFSGRQFSNSRSEMNVSTLELGDSALYLCASSLPQGGTNEKLFFGSGTQLSVL.

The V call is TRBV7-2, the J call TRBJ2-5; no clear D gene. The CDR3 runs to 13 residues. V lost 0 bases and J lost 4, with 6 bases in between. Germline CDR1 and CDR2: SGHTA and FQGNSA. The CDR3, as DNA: TGTGCCAGCAGCTTAGCTTTTGGAGAGACCCAGTACTTC. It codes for CASSLAFGETQYF.

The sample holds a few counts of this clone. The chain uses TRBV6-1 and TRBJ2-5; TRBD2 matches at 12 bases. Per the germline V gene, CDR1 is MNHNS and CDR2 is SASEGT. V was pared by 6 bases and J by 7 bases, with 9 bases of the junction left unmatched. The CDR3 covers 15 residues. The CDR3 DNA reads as TGTGCCAGCAGGCCGACTAGCGGGGGTTTAGGGACCCAGTACTTC. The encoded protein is CASRPTSGGLGTQYF.

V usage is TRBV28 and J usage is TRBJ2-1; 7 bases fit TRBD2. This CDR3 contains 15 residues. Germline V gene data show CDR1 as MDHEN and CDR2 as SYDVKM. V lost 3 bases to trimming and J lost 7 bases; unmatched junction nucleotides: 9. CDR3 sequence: CASSFGGRVMNEQFF. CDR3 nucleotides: TGTGCCAGCAGTTTTGGGGGGAGGGTAATGAATGAGCAGTTCTTC.

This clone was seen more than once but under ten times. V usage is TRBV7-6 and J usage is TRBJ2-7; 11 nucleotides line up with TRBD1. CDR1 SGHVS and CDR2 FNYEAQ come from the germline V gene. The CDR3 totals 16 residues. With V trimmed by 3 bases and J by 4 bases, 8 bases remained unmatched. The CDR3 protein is CASSLGQGGIYYEQYF. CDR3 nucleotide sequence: TGTGCCAGCAGCTTGGGACAGGGGGGAATCTATTACGAGCAGTACTTC.

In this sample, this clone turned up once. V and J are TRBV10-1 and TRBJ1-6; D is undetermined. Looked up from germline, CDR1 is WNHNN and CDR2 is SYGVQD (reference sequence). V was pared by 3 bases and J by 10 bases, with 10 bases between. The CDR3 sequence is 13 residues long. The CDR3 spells CASSEGRFSPLHF. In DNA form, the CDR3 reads TGCGCCAGCAGTGAAGGGAGGTTCTCACCCCTCCACTTT.

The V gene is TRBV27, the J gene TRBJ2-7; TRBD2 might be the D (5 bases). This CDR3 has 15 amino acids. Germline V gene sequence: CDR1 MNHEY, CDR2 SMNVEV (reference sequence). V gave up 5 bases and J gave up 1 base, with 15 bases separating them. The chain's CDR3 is CASSALSGRSYEQYF. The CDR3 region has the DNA TGTGCCAGCAGTGCGCTGAGCGGTCGGTCCTACGAGCAGTACTTC.

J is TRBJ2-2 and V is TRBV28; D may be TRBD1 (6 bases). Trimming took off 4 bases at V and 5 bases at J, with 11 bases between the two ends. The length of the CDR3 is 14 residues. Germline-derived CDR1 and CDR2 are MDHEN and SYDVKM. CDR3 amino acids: CASSSHGQTGELFF. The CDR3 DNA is TGTGCCAGCAGTTCTCATGGACAGACCGGGGAGCTGTTTTTT.

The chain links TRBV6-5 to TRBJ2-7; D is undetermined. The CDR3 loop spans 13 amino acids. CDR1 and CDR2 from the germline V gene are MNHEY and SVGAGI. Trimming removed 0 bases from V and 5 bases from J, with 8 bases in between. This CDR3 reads CASSYSILNEQYF. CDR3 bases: TGTGCCAGCAGTTACTCTATCCTGAACGAGCAGTACTTC.

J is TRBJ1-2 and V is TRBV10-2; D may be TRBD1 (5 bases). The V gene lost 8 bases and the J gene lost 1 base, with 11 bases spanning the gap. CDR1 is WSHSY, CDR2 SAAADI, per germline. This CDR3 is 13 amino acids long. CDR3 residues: CASQKQVNYGYTF. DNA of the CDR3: TGCGCCAGCCAAAAACAGGTTAACTATGGCTACACCTTC.

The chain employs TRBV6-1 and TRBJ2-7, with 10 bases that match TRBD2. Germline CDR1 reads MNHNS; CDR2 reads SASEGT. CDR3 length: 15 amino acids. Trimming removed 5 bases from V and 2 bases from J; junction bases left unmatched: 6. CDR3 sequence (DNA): TGTGCCAGCAGTCGAGTAGCGGGAGGTACCTACGAGCAGTACTTC. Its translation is CASSRVAGGTYEQYF.

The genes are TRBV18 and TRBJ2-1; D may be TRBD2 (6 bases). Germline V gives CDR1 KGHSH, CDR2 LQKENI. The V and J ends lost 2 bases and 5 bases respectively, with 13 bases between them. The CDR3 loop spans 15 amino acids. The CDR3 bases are TGTGCCAGCTCACCAAGTCGTGGAGGGAACAATGAGCAGTTCTTC. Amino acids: CASSPSRGGNNEQFF.

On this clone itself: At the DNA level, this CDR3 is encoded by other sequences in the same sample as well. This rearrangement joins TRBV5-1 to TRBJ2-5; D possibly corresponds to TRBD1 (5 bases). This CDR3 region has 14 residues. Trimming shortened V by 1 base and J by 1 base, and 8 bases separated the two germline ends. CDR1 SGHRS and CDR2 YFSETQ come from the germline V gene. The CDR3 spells CASSLWQGQETQYF. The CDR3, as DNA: TGCGCCAGCAGCTTGTGGCAGGGCCAAGAGACCCAGTACTTC.

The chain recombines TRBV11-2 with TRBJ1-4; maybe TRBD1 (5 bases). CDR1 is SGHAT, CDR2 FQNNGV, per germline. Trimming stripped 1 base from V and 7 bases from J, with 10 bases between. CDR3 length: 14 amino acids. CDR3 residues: CASSLGRGGEKLFF. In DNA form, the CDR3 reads TGTGCCAGCAGCTTAGGTAGGGGCGGTGAAAAACTGTTTTTT.

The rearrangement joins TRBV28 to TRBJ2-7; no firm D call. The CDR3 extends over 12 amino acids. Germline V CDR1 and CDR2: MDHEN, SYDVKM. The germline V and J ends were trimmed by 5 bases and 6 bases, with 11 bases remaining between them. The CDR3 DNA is TGTGCCAGCAGTCTCCCTAGGCTCGAGCAGTACTTC. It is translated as CASSLPRLEQYF.

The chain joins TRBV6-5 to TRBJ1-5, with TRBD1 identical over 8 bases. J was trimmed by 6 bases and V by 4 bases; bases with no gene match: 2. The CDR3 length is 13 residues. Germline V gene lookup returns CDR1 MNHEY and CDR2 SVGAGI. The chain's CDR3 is CASSSGGGQPQHF. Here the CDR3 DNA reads TGTGCCAGCAGTTCAGGGGGCGGTCAGCCCCAGCATTTT.

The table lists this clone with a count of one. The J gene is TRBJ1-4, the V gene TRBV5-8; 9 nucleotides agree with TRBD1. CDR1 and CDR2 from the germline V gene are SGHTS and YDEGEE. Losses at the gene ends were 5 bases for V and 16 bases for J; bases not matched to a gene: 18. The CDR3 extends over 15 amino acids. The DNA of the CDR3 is TGTGCCAGCAGGACCCTCCGAGACAGGGGGACCAATCGGTTTTTT. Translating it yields CASRTLRDRGTNRFF.

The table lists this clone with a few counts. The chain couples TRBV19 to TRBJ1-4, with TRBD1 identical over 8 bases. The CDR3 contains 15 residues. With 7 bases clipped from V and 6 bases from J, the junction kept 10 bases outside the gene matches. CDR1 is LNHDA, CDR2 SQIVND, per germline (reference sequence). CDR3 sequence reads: CASTPGTGWDEKLFF. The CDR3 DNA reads TGTGCCAGTACCCCAGGGACAGGTTGGGATGAAAAACTGTTTTTT.

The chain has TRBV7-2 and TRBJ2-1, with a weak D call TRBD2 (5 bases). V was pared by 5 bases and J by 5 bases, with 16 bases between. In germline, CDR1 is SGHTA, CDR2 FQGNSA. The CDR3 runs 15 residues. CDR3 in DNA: TGTGCCAGCAGCCTCTCCAGCGGCTTTAACAATGAGCAGTTCTTC. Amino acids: CASSLSSGFNNEQFF.

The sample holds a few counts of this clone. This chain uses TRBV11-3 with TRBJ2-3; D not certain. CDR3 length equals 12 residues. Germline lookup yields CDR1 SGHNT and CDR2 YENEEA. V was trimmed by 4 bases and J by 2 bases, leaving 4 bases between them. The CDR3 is CASSSNTDTQYF. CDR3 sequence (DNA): TGTGCCAGCAGCTCCAACACAGATACGCAGTATTTT.